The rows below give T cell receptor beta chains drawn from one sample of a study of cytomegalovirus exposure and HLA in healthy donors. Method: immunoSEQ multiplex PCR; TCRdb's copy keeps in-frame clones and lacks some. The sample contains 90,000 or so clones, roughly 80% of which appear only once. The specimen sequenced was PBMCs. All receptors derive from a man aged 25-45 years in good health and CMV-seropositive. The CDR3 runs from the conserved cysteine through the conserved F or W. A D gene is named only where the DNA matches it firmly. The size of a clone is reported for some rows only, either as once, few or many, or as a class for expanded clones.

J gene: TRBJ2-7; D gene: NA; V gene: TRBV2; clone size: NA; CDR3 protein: CASRPTSHEQYF; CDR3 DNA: TGTGCCAGCAGACCGACTTCCCACGAGCAGTACTTC
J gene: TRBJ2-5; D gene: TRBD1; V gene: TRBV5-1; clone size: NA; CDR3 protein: CASAPGTGALGVETQYF; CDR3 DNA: TGCGCCAGCGCCCCTGGGACAGGGGCCCTTGGGGTAGAGACCCAGTACTTC
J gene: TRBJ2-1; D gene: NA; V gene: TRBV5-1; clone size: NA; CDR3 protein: CASGRGGISGEQFF; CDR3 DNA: TGCGCCAGCGGCCGAGGCGGGATCTCAGGGGAGCAGTTCTTC
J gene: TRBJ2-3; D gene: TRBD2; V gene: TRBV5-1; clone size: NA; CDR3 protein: CASSGTGGGRASDTQYF; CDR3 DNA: TGCGCCAGCAGCGGGACGGGGGGCGGGAGGGCGTCGGATACGCAGTATTTT
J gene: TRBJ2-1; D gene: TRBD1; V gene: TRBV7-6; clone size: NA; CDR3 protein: CASSKITGGADNEQFF; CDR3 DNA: TGTGCCAGCAGCAAAATAACAGGGGGCGCTGACAATGAGCAGTTCTTC
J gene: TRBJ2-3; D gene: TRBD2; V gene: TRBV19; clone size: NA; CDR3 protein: CASSQTSGNQYF; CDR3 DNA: TGTGCCAGTAGCCAGACTAGCGGGAATCAGTATTTT
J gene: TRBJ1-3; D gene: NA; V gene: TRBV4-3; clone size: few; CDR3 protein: CASSHLSGNTIYF; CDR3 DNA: TGCGCCAGCAGCCACCTCTCTGGAAACACCATATATTTT
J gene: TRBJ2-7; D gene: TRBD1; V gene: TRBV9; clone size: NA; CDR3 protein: CASSVGTGHAEGYEQYF; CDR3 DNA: TGTGCCAGCAGTGTAGGGACAGGACACGCGGAGGGGTACGAGCAGTACTTC
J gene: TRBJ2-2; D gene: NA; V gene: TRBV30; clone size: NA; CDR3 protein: CAWSLSAGAGELFF; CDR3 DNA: TGTGCCTGGAGTTTGAGCGCAGGGGCCGGGGAGCTGTTTTTT
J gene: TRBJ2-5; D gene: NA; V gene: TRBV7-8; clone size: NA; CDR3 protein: CASSLTQGTQYF; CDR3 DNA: TGTGCCAGCAGCTTAACCCAGGGGACCCAGTACTTC
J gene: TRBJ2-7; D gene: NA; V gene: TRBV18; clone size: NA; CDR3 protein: CASSPNSRGLSYEQYF; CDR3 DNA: TGTGCCAGCTCACCAAATTCGAGGGGACTCTCCTACGAGCAGTACTTC
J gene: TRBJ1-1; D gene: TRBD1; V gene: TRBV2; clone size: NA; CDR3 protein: CASRQGVRGDTEAFF; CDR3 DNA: TGTGCCAGCAGGCAGGGGGTTAGGGGGGACACTGAAGCTTTCTTT